These 2 T cell receptor beta chains were sequenced from one sample in a study of blood T cells in healthy people across ages. PCR was performed a second time for about 7 to 11 cycles using a sample-barcoded 5' primer and a J-beta primer mix. TCRdb itself ran the 5' RACE reads through MiXCR, one entry per CDR3 protein. The sample includes about 1.7 million distinct CDR3 sequences, over 25% seen only once; the top ten take 7.7%. The specimen sequenced was blood. The receptors stem from a woman between 25 and 40 years old in good health.

The table lists this clonotype with a few counts. The chain couples TRBV10-3 to TRBJ2-1; 10 bases are shared with TRBD2. V trimming: 6 bases; J trimming: 5 bases; junction bases outside the gene matches: 7. Looked up from germline, CDR1 is ENHRY and CDR2 is SYGVKD. CDR3 length: 15 residues. Here the CDR3 reads CAIRASGSENNEQFF. The CDR3 DNA reads as TGTGCCATCAGGGCTAGCGGGAGTGAAAACAATGAGCAGTTCTTC.

This chain links TRBV18 with TRBJ2-2, with 9 positions matching TRBD2. The length of the CDR3 is 18 residues. CDR1 and CDR2 from the germline V gene are KGHSH and LQKENI. After removal of 1 base from V and 1 base from J, the junction contained 7 bases not matched to a gene. Written as DNA, the CDR3 is TGTGCCAGCTCACCACTGAGGGCTAGCGGGATGAACACCGGGGAGCTGTTTTTT. Translating it yields CASSPLRASGMNTGELFF.